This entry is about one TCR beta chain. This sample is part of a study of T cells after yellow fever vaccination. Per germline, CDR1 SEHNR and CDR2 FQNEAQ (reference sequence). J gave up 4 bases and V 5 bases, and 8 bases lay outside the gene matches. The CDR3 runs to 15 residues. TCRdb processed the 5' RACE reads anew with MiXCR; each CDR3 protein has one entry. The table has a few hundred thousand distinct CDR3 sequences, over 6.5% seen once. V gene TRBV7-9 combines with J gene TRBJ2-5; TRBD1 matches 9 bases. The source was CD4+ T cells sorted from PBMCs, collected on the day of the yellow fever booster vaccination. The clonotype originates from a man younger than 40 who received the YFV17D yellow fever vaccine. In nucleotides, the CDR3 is TGTGCCAGCAGCCGGGGACAGGGCTTAGGAGAGACCCAGTACTTC. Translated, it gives CASSRGQGLGETQYF.